Below, one T cell receptor (beta chain) is given with its context. The CDR3 spans 14 residues. The germline V gene has CDR1 SGHRS and CDR2 YFSETQ. The V gene lost 0 bases and the J gene lost 5 bases, with 11 bases spanning the gap. The data derive from a study of blood T cell repertoires in COVID-19. Background on the study: The United States, Italy and Spain provided the acute and convalescent COVID-19 samples. T cells, B-cell-depleted T cells, or PBMCs provided the cDNA or gDNA that served as material.

In the authors' workflow: Amplifying reference gene primers gave estimates of nucleated cell counts. TCRdb keeps only in-frame clones here, not all; method: immunoSEQ multiplex PCR. V and J calls and clone size are given by that table; D and trimming were obtained from the DNA. The sample has some 240,000 clones; approximately 82% are singletons. The chain recombines TRBV5-1 with TRBJ2-5; D might be TRBD1 (6 bases). The sample taken for sequencing was peripheral blood. The receptor was derived from a man aged 45-60 years with active or convalescent COVID-19. DNA of the CDR3: TGCGCCAGCAGCTTGGACAGGGTTGGGGAGACCCAGTACTTC. Translated, it gives CASSLDRVGETQYF.